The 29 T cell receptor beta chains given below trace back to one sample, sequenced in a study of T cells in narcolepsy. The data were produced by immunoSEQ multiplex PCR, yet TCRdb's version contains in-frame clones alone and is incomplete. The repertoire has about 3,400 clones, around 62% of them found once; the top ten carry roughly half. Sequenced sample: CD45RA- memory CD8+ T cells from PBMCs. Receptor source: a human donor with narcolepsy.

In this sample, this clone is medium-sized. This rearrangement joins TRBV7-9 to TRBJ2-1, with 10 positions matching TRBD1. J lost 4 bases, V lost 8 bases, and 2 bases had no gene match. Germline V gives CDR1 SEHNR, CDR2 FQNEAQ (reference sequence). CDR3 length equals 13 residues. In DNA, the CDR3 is TGTGCCAGCCGGACAGGGGGATACAATGAGCAGTTCTTC. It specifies CASRTGGYNEQFF.

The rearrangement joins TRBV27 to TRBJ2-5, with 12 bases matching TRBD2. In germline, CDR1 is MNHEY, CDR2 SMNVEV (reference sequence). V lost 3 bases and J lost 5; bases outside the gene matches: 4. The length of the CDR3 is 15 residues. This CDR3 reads CASSFLAGGLETQYF. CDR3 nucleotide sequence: TGTGCCAGCAGTTTCCTAGCGGGGGGGTTGGAGACCCAGTACTTC.

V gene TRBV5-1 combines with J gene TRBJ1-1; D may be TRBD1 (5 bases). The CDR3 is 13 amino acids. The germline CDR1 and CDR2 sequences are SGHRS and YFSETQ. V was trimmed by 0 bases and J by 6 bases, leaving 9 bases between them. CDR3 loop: CASSLAIGAEAFF. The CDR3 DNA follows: TGCGCCAGCAGCTTGGCCATAGGGGCTGAAGCTTTCTTT.

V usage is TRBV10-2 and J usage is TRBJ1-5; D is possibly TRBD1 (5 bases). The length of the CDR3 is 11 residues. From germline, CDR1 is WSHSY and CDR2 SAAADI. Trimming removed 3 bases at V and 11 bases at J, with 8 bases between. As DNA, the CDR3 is TGCGCCAGCAGTGAAGGAGGGGCCCAGCATTTT. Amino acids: CASSEGGAQHF.

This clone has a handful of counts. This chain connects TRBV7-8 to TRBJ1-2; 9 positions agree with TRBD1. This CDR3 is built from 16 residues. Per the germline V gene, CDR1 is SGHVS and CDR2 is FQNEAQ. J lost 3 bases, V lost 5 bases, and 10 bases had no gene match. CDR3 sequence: CASSLDSGQGYYGYTF. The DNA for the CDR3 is TGTGCCAGCAGCCTAGATTCGGGACAGGGATACTATGGCTACACCTTC.

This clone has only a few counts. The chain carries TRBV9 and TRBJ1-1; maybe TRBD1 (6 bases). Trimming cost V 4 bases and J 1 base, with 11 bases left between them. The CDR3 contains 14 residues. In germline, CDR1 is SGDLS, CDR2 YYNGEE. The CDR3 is CASSPEGGNTEAFF. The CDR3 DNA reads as TGTGCCAGCAGCCCAGAGGGGGGGAACACTGAAGCTTTCTTT.

CDR3 region: CASSFSIPLETQYF. The CDR3 nucleotides are TGTGCCAGCAGCTTCTCAATCCCGCTGGAGACCCAGTACTTC. This chain connects TRBV7-9 to TRBJ2-5; D is unresolved. CDR1 SEHNR and CDR2 FQNEAQ come from the germline V gene (reference sequence). Trimming removed 3 bases at V and 5 bases at J, with 13 bases between. The CDR3 has 14 amino acids.

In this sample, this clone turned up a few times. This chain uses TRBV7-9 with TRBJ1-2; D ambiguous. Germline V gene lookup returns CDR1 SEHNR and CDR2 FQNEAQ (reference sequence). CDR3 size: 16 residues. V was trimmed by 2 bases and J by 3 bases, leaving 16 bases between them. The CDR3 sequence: CASSLSEDPSYYGYTF. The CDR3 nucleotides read TGTGCCAGCAGCTTATCGGAGGACCCGTCTTACTATGGCTACACCTTC.

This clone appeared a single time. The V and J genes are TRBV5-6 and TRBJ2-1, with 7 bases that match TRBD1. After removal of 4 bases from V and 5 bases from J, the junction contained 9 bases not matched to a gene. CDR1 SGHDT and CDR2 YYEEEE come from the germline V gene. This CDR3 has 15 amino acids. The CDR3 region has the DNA TGTGCCAGCAGCCCCTTGACAGGGAACAACAATGAGCAGTTCTTC. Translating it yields CASSPLTGNNNEQFF.

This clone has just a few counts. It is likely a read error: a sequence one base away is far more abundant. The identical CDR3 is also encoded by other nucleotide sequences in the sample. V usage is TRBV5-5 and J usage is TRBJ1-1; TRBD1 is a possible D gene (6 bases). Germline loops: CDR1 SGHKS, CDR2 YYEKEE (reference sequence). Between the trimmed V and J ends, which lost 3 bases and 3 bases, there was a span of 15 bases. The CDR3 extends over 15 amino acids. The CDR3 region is CASSSQGPSDTEAFF. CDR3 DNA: TGTGCCAGCAGCTCACAGGGCCCCTCGGACACTGAAGCTTTCTTT.

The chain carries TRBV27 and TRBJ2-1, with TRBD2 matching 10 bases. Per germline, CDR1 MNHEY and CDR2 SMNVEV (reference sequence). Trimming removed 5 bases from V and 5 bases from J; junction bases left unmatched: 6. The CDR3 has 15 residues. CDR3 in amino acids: CASSVASGGNNEQFF. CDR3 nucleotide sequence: TGTGCCAGCAGTGTCGCTAGCGGGGGTAACAATGAGCAGTTCTTC.

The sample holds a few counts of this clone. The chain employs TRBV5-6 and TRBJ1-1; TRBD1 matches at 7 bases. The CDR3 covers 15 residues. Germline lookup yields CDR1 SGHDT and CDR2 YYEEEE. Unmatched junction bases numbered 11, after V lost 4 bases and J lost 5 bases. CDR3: CASSGTKQGRTEAFF. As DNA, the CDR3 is TGTGCCAGCAGCGGAACGAAACAGGGGAGGACTGAAGCTTTCTTT.

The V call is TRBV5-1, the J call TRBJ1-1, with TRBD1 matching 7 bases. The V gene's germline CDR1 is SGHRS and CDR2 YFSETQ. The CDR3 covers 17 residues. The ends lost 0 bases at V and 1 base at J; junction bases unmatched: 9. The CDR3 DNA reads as TGCGCCAGCAGCTTGGGCTTCCAGGGGGTATCGAACACTGAAGCTTTCTTT. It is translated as CASSLGFQGVSNTEAFF.

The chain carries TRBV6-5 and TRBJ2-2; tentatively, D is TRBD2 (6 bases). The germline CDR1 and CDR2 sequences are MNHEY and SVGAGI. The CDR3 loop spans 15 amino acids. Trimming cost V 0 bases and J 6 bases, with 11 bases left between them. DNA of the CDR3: TGTGCCAGCAGTTACTCTTCCTCGGGGGCCGGGGAGCTGTTTTTT. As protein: CASSYSSSGAGELFF.

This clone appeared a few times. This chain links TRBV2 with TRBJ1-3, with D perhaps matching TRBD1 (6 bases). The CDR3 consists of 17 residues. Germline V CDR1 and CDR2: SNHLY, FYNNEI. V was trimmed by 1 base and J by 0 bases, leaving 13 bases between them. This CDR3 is CASSEEGGGYSGNTIYF. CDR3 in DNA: TGTGCCAGCAGTGAAGAAGGGGGGGGCTACTCTGGAAACACCATATATTTT. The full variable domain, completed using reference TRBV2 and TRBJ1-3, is EPEVTQTPSHQVTQMGQEVILRCVPISNHLYFYWYRQILGQKVEFLVSFYNNEISEKSEIFDDQFSVERPDGSNFTLKIRSTKLEDSAMYFCASSEEGGGYSGNTIYFGEGSWLTVV.

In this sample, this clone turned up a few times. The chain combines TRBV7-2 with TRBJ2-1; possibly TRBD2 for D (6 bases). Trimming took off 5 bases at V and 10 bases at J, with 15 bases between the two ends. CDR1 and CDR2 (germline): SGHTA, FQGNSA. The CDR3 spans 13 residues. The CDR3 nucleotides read TGTGCCAGCAGCCCCGCGGGGAAGGGCGAGCAGTTCTTC. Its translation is CASSPAGKGEQFF.

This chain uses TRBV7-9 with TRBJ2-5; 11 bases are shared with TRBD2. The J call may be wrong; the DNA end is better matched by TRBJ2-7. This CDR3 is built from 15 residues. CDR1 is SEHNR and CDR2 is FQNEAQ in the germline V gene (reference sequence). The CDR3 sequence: CASRPLAGDPYEQYF. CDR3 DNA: TGTGCCAGCAGGCCACTAGCGGGGGACCCCTACGAGCAGTACTTC.

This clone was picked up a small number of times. The CDR3 reads CASSWWGSSGNTIYF. DNA of the CDR3: TGTGCCAGCAGCTGGTGGGGGTCCTCTGGAAACACCATATATTTT. The J gene is TRBJ1-3, the V gene TRBV5-6, with D perhaps TRBD1 (5 bases). The CDR3 is 15 amino acids. Germline assignment: CDR1 SGHDT and CDR2 YYEEEE. V was shortened by 3 bases and J by 0 bases, with 10 bases between the two germline ends.

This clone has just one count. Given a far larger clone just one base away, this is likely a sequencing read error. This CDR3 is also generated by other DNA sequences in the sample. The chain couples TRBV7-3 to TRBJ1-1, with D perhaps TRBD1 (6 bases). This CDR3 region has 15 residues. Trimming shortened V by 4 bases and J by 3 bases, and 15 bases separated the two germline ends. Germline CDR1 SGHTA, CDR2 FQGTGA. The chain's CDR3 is CASSSQGPSDTEAFF. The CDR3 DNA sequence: TGTGCCAGCAGCTCACAGGGCCCCTCGGACACTGAAGCTTTCTTT.

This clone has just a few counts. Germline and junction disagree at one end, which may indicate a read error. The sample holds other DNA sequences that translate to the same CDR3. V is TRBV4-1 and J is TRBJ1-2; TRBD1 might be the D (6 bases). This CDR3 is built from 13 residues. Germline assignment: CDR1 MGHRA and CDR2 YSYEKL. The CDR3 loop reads CASSQAGAGGYTF. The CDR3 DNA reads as TGTGCCAGCAGCCAAGCAGGGGCGGGCGGCTACACCTTC.

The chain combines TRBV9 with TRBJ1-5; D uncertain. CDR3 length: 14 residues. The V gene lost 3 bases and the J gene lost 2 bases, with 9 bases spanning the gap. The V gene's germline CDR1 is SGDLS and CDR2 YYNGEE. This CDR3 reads CASSEAGGNQPQHF. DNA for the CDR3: TGTGCCAGCAGCGAGGCTGGGGGCAATCAGCCCCAGCATTTT.

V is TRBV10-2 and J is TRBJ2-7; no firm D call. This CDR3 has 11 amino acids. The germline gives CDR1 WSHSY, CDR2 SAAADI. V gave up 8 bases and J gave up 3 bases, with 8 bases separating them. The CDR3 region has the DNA TGCGCCAGCGGTCCTAGCTACGAGCAGTACTTC. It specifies CASGPSYEQYF.

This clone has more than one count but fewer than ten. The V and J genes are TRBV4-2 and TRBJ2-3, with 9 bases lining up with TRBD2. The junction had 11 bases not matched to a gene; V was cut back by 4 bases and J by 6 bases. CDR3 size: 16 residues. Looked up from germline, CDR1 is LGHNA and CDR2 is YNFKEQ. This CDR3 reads CASSLTELAGPDTQYF. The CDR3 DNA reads TGTGCCAGCAGCCTGACCGAGCTAGCGGGGCCTGATACGCAGTATTTT.

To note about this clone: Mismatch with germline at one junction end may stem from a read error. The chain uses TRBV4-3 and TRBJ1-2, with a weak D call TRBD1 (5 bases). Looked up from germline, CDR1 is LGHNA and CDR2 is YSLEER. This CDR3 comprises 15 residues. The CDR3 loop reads CASSEEQGCVLGYTF. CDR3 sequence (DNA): TGCGCCAGCAGCGAAGAGCAGGGTTGCGTGCTTGGCTACACCTTC.

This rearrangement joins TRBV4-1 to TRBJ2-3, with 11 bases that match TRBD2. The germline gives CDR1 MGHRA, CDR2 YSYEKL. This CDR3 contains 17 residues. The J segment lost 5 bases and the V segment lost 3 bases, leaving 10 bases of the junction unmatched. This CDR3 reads CASSQTLAGGSIDTQYF. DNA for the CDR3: TGCGCCAGCAGCCAGACTCTAGCGGGGGGTTCAATAGATACGCAGTATTTT.

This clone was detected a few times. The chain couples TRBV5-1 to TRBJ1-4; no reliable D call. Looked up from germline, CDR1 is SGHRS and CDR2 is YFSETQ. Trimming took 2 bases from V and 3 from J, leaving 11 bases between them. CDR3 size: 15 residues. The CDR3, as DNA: TGCGCCAGCAGCTTTACGATTGCAGCTAATGAAAAACTGTTTTTT. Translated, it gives CASSFTIAANEKLFF.

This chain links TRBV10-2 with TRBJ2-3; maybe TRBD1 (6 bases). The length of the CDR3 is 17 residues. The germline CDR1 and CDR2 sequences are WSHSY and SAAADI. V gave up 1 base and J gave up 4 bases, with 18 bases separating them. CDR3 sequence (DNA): TGCGCCAGCAGTGAGTATTCAGGGGACCGAGAGGCAGATACGCAGTATTTT. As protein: CASSEYSGDREADTQYF.

The CDR3 coding sequence is TGTGCCAGCAGCCTCAGGACAGGGGGCGTAGAGACCCAGTACTTC. Translated: CASSLRTGGVETQYF. The chain is built from TRBV5-6 and TRBJ2-5; 11 bases line up with TRBD1. The germline V gene encodes CDR1 SGHDT and CDR2 YYEEEE. With V trimmed by 4 bases and J by 4 bases, 6 bases remained unmatched. This CDR3 has 15 amino acids.

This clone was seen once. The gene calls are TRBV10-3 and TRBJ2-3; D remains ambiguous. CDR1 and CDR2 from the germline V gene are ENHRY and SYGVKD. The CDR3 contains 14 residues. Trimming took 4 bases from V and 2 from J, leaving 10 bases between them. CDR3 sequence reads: CAISVADFTDTQYF. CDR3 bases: TGTGCCATCAGTGTGGCTGACTTCACAGATACGCAGTATTTT.